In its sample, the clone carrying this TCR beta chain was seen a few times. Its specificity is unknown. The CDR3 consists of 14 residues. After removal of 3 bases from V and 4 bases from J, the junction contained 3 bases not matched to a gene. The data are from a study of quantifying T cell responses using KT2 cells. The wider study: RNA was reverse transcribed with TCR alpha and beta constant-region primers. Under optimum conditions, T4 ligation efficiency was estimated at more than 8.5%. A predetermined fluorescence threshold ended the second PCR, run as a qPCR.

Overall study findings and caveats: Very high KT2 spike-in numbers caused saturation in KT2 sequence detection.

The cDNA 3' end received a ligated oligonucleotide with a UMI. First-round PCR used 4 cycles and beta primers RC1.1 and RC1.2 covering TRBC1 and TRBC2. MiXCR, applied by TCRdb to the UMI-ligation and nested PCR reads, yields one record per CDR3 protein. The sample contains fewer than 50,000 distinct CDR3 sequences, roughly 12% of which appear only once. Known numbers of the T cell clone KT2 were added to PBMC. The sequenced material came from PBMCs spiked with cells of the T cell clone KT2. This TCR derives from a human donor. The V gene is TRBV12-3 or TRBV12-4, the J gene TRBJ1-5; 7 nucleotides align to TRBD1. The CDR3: CASSFGTANQPQHF. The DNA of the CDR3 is TGTGCCAGCAGTTTTGGGACAGCTAATCAGCCCCAGCATTTT.